The present T cell receptor beta chain was sequenced within a study of PD-1 blockade in classical Hodgkin lymphoma. The assay was immunoSEQ multiplex PCR, and TCRdb's table has in-frame clones only and misses some. The sample lists roughly 49,000 clones, around 91% seen once, with about 14% in the top ten. CDR1 and CDR2 (germline): SNHLY, FYNNEI. J was trimmed by 3 bases and V by 7 bases; bases with no gene match: 5. There are 14 residues in the CDR3. Noted time point: cycle 4 day 1 (C4D1), after more than 5 weeks of nivolumab. With no exception, relapse followed autologous stem cell transplantation in all patients, and brentuximab vedotin exposure varied.

Material: peripheral blood mononuclear cells (PBMCs), obtained before the fourth cycle of nivolumab. The rearrangement links TRBV2 to TRBJ1-2; 10 bases line up with TRBD1. The sequence came from a human donor with classical Hodgkin lymphoma. Here the CDR3 DNA reads TGTGCCAGCACCTTGACAGGGGGCGACTATGGCTACACCTTC. Translation gives CASTLTGGDYGYTF.